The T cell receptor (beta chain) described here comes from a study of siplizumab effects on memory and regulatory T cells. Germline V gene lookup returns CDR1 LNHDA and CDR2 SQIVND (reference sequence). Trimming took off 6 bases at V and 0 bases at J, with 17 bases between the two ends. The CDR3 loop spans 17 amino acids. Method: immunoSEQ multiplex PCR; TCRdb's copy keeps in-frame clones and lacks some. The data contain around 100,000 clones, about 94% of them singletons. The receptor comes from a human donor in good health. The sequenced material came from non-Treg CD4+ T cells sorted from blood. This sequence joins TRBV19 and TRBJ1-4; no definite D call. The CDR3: CASSILSGEATNEKLFF. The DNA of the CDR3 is TGTGCCAGTAGCATACTTTCTGGGGAGGCAACTAATGAAAAACTGTTTTTT.